The 11 T cell receptor beta chains listed next were all sequenced from one sample in a study of blood T cells in healthy people across ages (dated by TCRdb to about 2015). Library method: 5' RACE. The sample was run on an Illumina HiSeq 2500. A second PCR of about 7 to 12 cycles was run with a J-beta primer mix and a sample-barcoded 5' primer. TCRdb reprocessed the public reads (quality trimming at Q25 with fastp, clone calling with MiXCR) and kept in-frame beta chains. CDR3 protein duplicates are merged, each entry listing the most common genes and DNA. In all, the sample holds nearly 800,000 distinct CDR3 sequences, and roughly 25% of those were seen once. The top ten constitute more than 3% of the sample. These data are also associated with another study on T cells of mothers and their children.

Sequencing was done on a sample of blood. All receptors come from a boy between 5 and 17 years old in good health.

This clonotype turned up a few times. The chain combines TRBV12-3 or TRBV12-4 with TRBJ2-7; D perhaps matches TRBD1 (6 bases). Trimming took 5 bases from V and 3 from J, leaving 14 bases between them. The CDR3 contains 14 residues. The CDR3 protein is CASSTRTAGYEQYF. In nucleotides, the CDR3 is TGTGCCAGCAGTACGAGGACAGCCGGCTACGAGCAGTACTTC.

This clonotype was seen ten or more times. V is TRBV18 and J is TRBJ1-1, with D possibly matching TRBD1 (6 bases). Trimming removed 4 bases from V and 1 base from J, with 10 bases in between. Germline V CDR1 and CDR2: KGHSH, LQKENI. CDR3 length equals 14 residues. Here the CDR3 DNA reads TGTGCCAGCTCACGACGACAGGAGAACACTGAAGCTTTCTTT. Translated, it gives CASSRRQENTEAFF. Combining the CDR3 with reference TRBV18 and TRBJ1-1 gives the whole variable domain NAGVMQNPRHLVRRRGQEARLRCSPMKGHSHVYWYRQLPEEGLKFMVYLQKENIIDESGMPKERFSAEFPKEGPSILRIQQVVRGDSAAYFCASSRRQENTEAFFGQGTRLTVV.

The V call is TRBV15, the J call TRBJ2-2; 9 nucleotides align to TRBD2. CDR1 LNHNV and CDR2 YYDKDF come from the germline V gene (reference sequence). The CDR3 totals 16 residues. J lost 9 bases, V lost 5 bases, and 13 bases had no gene match. Here the CDR3 DNA reads TGTGCCACCAGCGGGAGCGCGGGGGGGCCTCCCCGGGAGCTGTTTTTT. Its protein is CATSGSAGGPPRELFF.

This sequence joins TRBV15 and TRBJ2-5; D is unresolved. The DNA end lines up better with TRBJ2-7; the J call may be wrong. The CDR3 runs 14 residues. Germline lookup yields CDR1 LNHNV and CDR2 YYDKDF (reference sequence). The CDR3 sequence: CATSRDLGSYEQYF. The DNA of the CDR3 is TGTGCCACCAGCAGAGATTTGGGGTCCTACGAGCAGTACTTC.

The CDR3 DNA sequence: TGTGCCAGCAGCCCTGTAGGTTGGGACAGCTCCTACGAGCAGTACTTC. Translation: CASSPVGWDSSYEQYF. The rearrangement links TRBV9 to TRBJ2-1; 7 positions agree with TRBD1. The J call may be faulty, since TRBJ2-7 better matches the DNA end. This CDR3 is 16 amino acids long. Germline V CDR1 and CDR2: SGDLS, YYNGEE.

The CDR3 region has the DNA TGTGCCAGCAGTTTATCCGGGACAGGGAAGGTTTTCTTT. It specifies CASSLSGTGKVFF. The chain combines TRBV27 with TRBJ1-1, with 9 bases fitting TRBD1. Trimming at V came to 0 bases and at J to 13 bases, leaving 6 bases not matched to a gene. This CDR3 region has 13 residues. CDR1 is MNHEY, CDR2 SMNVEV, per germline (reference sequence).

The table lists this clonotype with a few counts. The chain combines TRBV5-1 with TRBJ2-7, with D hard to call. The CDR3 contains 13 residues. Per the germline V gene, CDR1 is SGHRS and CDR2 is YFSETQ. The ends were cut back, 4 bases at V and 3 bases at J, with 11 bases in the middle. This chain's CDR3 is CASSPSSDYEQYF. As DNA, the CDR3 is TGCGCCAGCAGCCCTAGTTCGGACTACGAGCAGTACTTC.

V is TRBV11-2 and J is TRBJ2-3; tentative D call: TRBD2 (6 bases). The V end was cut by 4 bases, the J end by 5 bases, with 22 bases between. The CDR3 is 17 amino acids. The germline CDR1 and CDR2 sequences are SGHAT and FQNNGV. CDR3 protein: CASSSHASGRFIDTQYF. DNA of the CDR3: TGTGCCAGCAGCTCCCACGCTAGTGGGAGGTTTATAGATACGCAGTATTTT.

This clonotype was recorded a few times. The gene calls are TRBV29-1 and TRBJ1-2, with 9 bases matching TRBD1. Trimming removed 4 bases from V and 7 bases from J; junction bases left unmatched: 10. CDR1 is SQVTM and CDR2 is ANQGSEA in the germline V gene. The CDR3 spans 14 residues. DNA of the CDR3: TGCAGCGTTGCCGGACAGGGGCTGTCGAGTGGCTACACCTTC. It is translated as CSVAGQGLSSGYTF.

The rearrangement joins TRBV6-2 or TRBV6-3 to TRBJ2-7; 15 positions agree with TRBD2. The J call may be in error: the DNA end matches TRBJ2-1 better. CDR3 length: 20 residues. Germline V gives CDR1 MNHEY, CDR2 SVGEGT. CDR3 sequence reads: CASSPVGGLAGGNSYNEQFF. CDR3 DNA: TGTGCCAGCAGCCCGGTGGGGGGACTAGCGGGAGGTAACAGCTACAATGAGCAGTTCTTC.

V usage is TRBV7-2 and J usage is TRBJ2-7; possibly TRBD1 or TRBD2 for D (5 bases each). CDR3 length equals 16 residues. V lost 3 bases and J lost 6, with 21 bases in between. The germline V gene has CDR1 SGHTA and CDR2 FQGNSA. The CDR3 DNA reads TGTGCCAGCAGCTTGGTGAGGGGCGCGCAGCTGAGCGAGCAGTACTTC. Protein: CASSLVRGAQLSEQYF. Drawing the rest from reference TRBV7-2 and TRBJ2-7, the complete variable domain is GAGVSQSPSNKVTEKGKDVELRCDPISGHTALYWYRQSLGQGLEFLIYFQGNSAPDKSGLPSDRFSAERTGGSVSTLTIQRTQQEDSAVYLCASSLVRGAQLSEQYFGPGTRLTVT.